This TCR beta chain was captured by sequencing in a study of blood T cell repertoires in COVID-19. The protocol was immunoSEQ multiplex PCR, while the TCRdb copy is restricted to in-frame clones and leaves out a portion. The sample includes 450,000 to 500,000 clones, over 75% of them seen just once. Deletions cut 2 bases from V and 10 bases from J, with 10 bases between. Germline values: CDR1 SGHRS, CDR2 YFSETQ. The CDR3 has 12 residues. The chain joins TRBV5-1 to TRBJ2-1; a weak D match, TRBD2 (6 bases). This receptor was identified in a human donor in a cohort sampled during active COVID-19. Source material: peripheral blood. The CDR3 protein is CASSLGEAEQFF. As DNA, the CDR3 is TGCGCCAGCAGCTTAGGGGAGGCGGAGCAGTTCTTC.